This entry lists 3 T cell receptor beta chains sequenced from one sample in a study of cytomegalovirus exposure and HLA in healthy donors. The PCR contained 60 Vbeta and 13 Jbeta primers. Sequencing was performed with immunoSEQ multiplex PCR; in TCRdb, only in-frame clones are kept and a portion is missing. Among some 150,000 clones listed, approximately 79% were seen once. Sequenced material: PBMCs. These receptor sequences come from a woman aged 50 to 65 in good health and CMV-seropositive.

The chain couples TRBV18 to TRBJ1-6; 11 bases are a match to TRBD1. In germline, CDR1 is KGHSH, CDR2 LQKENI. After removal of 3 bases from V and 8 bases from J, the junction contained 9 bases not matched to a gene. The CDR3 consists of 17 residues. This CDR3 is CASSPRGQGDTYSPLHF. In nucleotides, the CDR3 is TGTGCCAGCTCACCTAGGGGACAGGGGGATACGTATTCACCCCTCCACTTT.

This chain connects TRBV6-5 to TRBJ2-7; D is perhaps TRBD1 (5 bases). This CDR3 has 13 amino acids. V lost 2 bases and J 3 bases, leaving 8 bases between the germline ends. CDR1 is MNHEY, CDR2 SVGAGI, per germline. The DNA for the CDR3 is TGTGCCAGCAGTTACGCCGACAGCTACGAGCAGTACTTC. Its protein product is CASSYADSYEQYF.

This sequence joins TRBV5-6 and TRBJ2-1; 7 bases align to TRBD1. This CDR3 has 15 residues. V lost 3 bases and J lost 11; bases outside the gene matches: 14. Germline CDR1 is SGHDT and CDR2 is YYEEEE. The CDR3: CASSSPEGAFSQQFF. In nucleotides, the CDR3 is TGTGCCAGCAGCTCACCAGAGGGGGCCTTCTCTCAGCAGTTCTTC.